This TCR beta chain appears in the sequencing data of a study of beta chain features in type 1 diabetes. Whole-study results and caveats: Significant though moderate, a shortening of TCRB CDR3s appeared in all four CD4+ subsets of Type 1 diabetes patients. Here, the possible influence of HLA type (on TCRB rearrangement) remained unresolved.

All sorted populations exceeded 95% purity. The authors reverse transcribed all of the isolated RNA, so sequencing captured expressed TCRB transcripts. Repertoires were generated with immunoSEQ multiplex PCR, while TCRdb's copy carries only in-frame clones and drops some. The table lists 130,000 or so clones, roughly 17% of them singletons. Germline lookup yields CDR1 SQVTM and CDR2 ANQGSEA. This CDR3 spans 14 amino acids. V lost 7 bases and J lost 4, with 16 bases in between. A word on this clone: The antigen is unknown.

What was sequenced was central memory CD4+ T cells from blood. The sequence was obtained from a young man with type 1 diabetes. The chain joins TRBV29-1 to TRBJ2-2; weak D call: TRBD2 (5 bases). CDR3 coding DNA: TGCAGCGCCAGGAGAGGGCAGAGCACCGGGGAGCTGTTTTTT. This sequence encodes CSARRGQSTGELFF.